This T cell receptor beta chain emerged from a study of blood T cell repertoires in COVID-19. The overall study: Acute and convalescent COVID-19 specimens originated in the United States, Italy and Spain. PBMCs, B-cell-depleted T cells, or T cells were the source of the cDNA or gDNA that made up the material.

As processed by the authors: Estimation of nucleated cell counts was performed using reference gene primer amplification. The repertoire was sequenced with immunoSEQ multiplex PCR; TCRdb's copy has only in-frame clones and lacks some. Clone size and V and J calls were adopted from that table, with D and trimming inferred from the DNA. The sample comprises more than 75,000 clones, 70% to 85% of which are singletons, and roughly 25% rests with the top ten. The CDR3 spans 15 residues. The germline gives CDR1 SGHDT, CDR2 YYEEEE. V lost 4 bases to trimming and J lost 10 bases; unmatched junction nucleotides: 13.

This sequence originates from a man aged 55-75 years with acute or convalescent COVID-19. The sample was peripheral blood. V gene TRBV5-6 combines with J gene TRBJ1-2, with TRBD1 identical over 10 bases. CDR3 nucleotides: TGTGCCAGCAGCCCAGAGACAGGGGGCGCATTAGTCTACACCTTC. It codes for CASSPETGGALVYTF.